This T cell receptor beta chain was captured by sequencing in a study of blood T cell repertoires in COVID-19. Overall study context: Sites in the United States, Italy and Spain provided acute and convalescent COVID-19 samples. PBMCs, B-cell-depleted T cells, or T cells were the source of the cDNA or gDNA that made up the material.

TCRdb's copy holds only in-frame clones and misses some; the assay was immunoSEQ multiplex PCR. The table lists 20,000 to 30,000 clones, 85% to 90% of them singletons. J gave up 2 bases and V 3 bases, and 13 bases lay outside the gene matches. Germline CDR1 KGHSH, CDR2 LQKENI. The CDR3 totals 19 residues. The chain joins TRBV18 to TRBJ2-6; TRBD2 agrees at 7 bases. The sequencing input was peripheral blood. The receptor's source is a woman in her fifties or sixties with active COVID-19. The CDR3, as DNA: TGTGCCAGCTCACCCCCGATCACCGGTGGGGGGGCTGGGGCCAACGTCCTGACTTTC. This codes for CASSPPITGGGAGANVLTF.